This T cell receptor beta chain comes out of a study of T cells after yellow fever vaccination (dated by TCRdb to the late 2010s). Background on the whole study: The SMART-Seq v4 Ultra Low Input RNA kit was used to prepare libraries from fractions with low cell numbers. To follow T-cell clones before and after both primary and booster YFV17D yellow fever vaccination, bulk TCR alpha and beta repertoires underwent longitudinal sequencing. Two healthy male donors made up the cohort, one aged 18 to 29 years and the other aged 30 to 40 years. Blood samples were taken at several timepoints before and after primary and secondary immunization, and bulk PBMC replicates and cell subsets were isolated. Summary of the overall study and its limitations: Compared with the primary T-cell response, the secondary T-cell response was weaker but faster, peaking on day 5 rather than day 15. Most clones expanded after primary vaccination were re-detected after the booster (almost 97% of CD4 and about 88% of CD8), suggesting broad memory maintenance. A small fraction of clonotypes showed up in both the CD4 and CD8 compartments, probably as a result of convergent recombination. Only a couple of donors were included in the study, so the extent to which the findings can be generalized is limited. Computational filtering was required because FACS-sorted repertoires could contain abundant contaminating clonotypes from the bulk population.

Sequencing relied on an Illumina NovaSeq 6000. TCR cDNA was made using 5'RACE template switching, a step that added a universal primer site and unique molecular identifiers. Priming of cDNA synthesis was performed from both the TCR alpha and TCR beta constant segments. Library amplification involved two PCR steps, and the second step added sample barcodes and sequencing adapters. Libraries were sequenced on Illumina HiSeq 2500 (2x100 bp) or NovaSeq (2x150 bp). As for the original processing: Demultiplexing of reads and collapsing into UMI consensus sequences were performed with MIGEC, and V(D)J alignment was carried out with MiXCR. Vaccine-responding clonotypes were defined with edgeR using replicate PBMC samples, requiring FDR below 0.01 and a log2 fold change above 5 up to day 15. Each bulk clonotype received a CD4 or CD8 identity based on whether the sequenced CD4 or CD8 repertoire contained that clonotype at higher abundance. Starting from the raw public reads, TCRdb applied fastp trimming at Q25, assembled clones with MiXCR and retained in-frame beta chains. Each CDR3 protein gets just one entry, which takes the most common genes and DNA from the rows behind it. The V and J calls shown here were made by TCRdb, not taken from the authors' results. The sample data list about 320,000 distinct CDR3 sequences, and approximately 4.3% of these were observed just once. Of the sample, approximately 20% falls within the top ten clones.

For this clonotype: It lacks a known antigen. The input lacks base qualities; no much larger clone sits a single base away.

CDR1 and CDR2 (MNHEY, SMNVEV) derive from the germline V gene (reference sequence). The CDR3 measures 17 amino acids from cysteine to phenylalanine. Only the CDR3 DNA stays, 51 bases, in frame from base 1. V is cut back by 2 bases and J by 4 bases, with 10 bases in the junction unmatched. The intended sense of this specimen's treatment or condition label: live attenuated yellow fever vaccine strain. At each blood-draw timepoint, two biological replicates of bulk PBMCs were collected. PBMCs were isolated from peripheral blood using a standard Ficoll-Paque protocol. RNA was extracted with TriZol from bulk PBMCs, CD4 and CD8 fractions, and dextramer-positive and dextramer-negative fractions.

This chain joins TRBV27 to TRBJ1-4, with TRBD1 identical over 7 junction bases. The source is a man between 18 and 35 years old who received the YFV17D yellow fever vaccine. Source: PBMCs, taken 15 days after the yellow fever booster vaccination. CDR3 region: CASSLLADRELNEKLFF. The DNA sequence is given as TGTGCCAGCAGTTTACTAGCTGACAGGGAACTTAATGAAAAACTGTTTTTT.